Shown below are 28 T cell receptor beta chains from a single sample sequenced in a study of glioma-infiltrating T cells. Using RNA template, CDR3s of TCR alpha and beta were amplified with iRepertoire arm-PCR. MiXCR was run by TCRdb on the multiplex PCR reads, yielding one entry per CDR3 protein. The sample holds approximately 190,000 distinct CDR3 sequences, about 31% seen once. The specimen was glioma tissue, nonneoplastic brain tissue, or PBMCs (not recorded which). These TCRs come from a human donor with low-grade glioma or glioblastoma, undergoing nonglioma brain surgery, or in good health (not recorded which).

The CDR3 sequence: CATSDSGRYEQYF. The CDR3 DNA follows: TGTGCCACCAGTGACTCCGGGCGCTACGAGCAGTACTTC. This chain links TRBV24-1 with TRBJ2-7; no clear D gene. The CDR3 has 13 residues. V lost 4 bases, J lost 3 bases, and 9 bases lay in between. CDR1 is KGHDR, CDR2 SFDVKD, per germline.

This clonotype was observed a few times. V usage is TRBV6-2 or TRBV6-3 and J usage is TRBJ2-1; the D is unclear. The CDR3 is 11 residues long. The ends were cut back, 0 bases at V and 8 bases at J, with 2 bases in the middle. From germline, CDR1 is MNHEY and CDR2 SVGEGT. CDR3 residues: CASSYSYEQFF. In DNA form, the CDR3 reads TGTGCCAGCAGTTACTCCTATGAGCAGTTCTTC.

This clonotype has ten or more counts. V gene TRBV4-3 combines with J gene TRBJ2-5; D is possibly TRBD1 (6 bases). Between the trimmed V and J ends, which lost 5 bases and 2 bases, there was a span of 21 bases. Looked up from germline, CDR1 is LGHNA and CDR2 is YSLEER. The CDR3 is 17 amino acids. CDR3 protein: CASSYSRNHQGQETQYF. Here the CDR3 DNA reads TGCGCCAGCAGCTACTCACGGAATCATCAGGGGCAAGAGACCCAGTACTTC.

This clonotype was detected many times. The V and J genes are TRBV7-9 and TRBJ1-2; TRBD1 aligns across 7 bases. The CDR3 has 16 amino acids. Germline values: CDR1 SEHNR, CDR2 FQNEAQ (reference sequence). The J segment lost 4 bases and the V segment lost 1 base, leaving 9 bases of the junction unmatched. In DNA form, the CDR3 reads TGTGCCAGCAGCTTAGGAGAGGGGGCGCCGGTCTATGGCTACACCTTC. Encoded protein: CASSLGEGAPVYGYTF.

This clonotype has ten or more counts. Mismatch with germline at one junction end may stem from a read error. V and J are TRBV28 and TRBJ2-3; 12 nucleotides match TRBD2. Germline V gives CDR1 MDHEN, CDR2 SYDVKM. The CDR3 covers 16 residues. CDR3 protein: CASSYGTSGPSSKVHF. In DNA form, the CDR3 reads TGTGCCAGCAGTTACGGGACTAGCGGGCCCTCCAGTAAAGTTCACTTT.

This clonotype was recorded at least ten times. The rearrangement joins TRBV5-4 to TRBJ1-6; unclear D gene. The CDR3 has 13 amino acids. V was pared by 4 bases and J by 7 bases, with 9 bases between. Germline CDR1 reads SGHNT; CDR2 reads YYREEE (reference sequence). CDR3: CASSLTQNSPLHF. CDR3 bases: TGTGCCAGCAGCCTAACCCAGAATTCACCCCTCCACTTT. Looking up the rest from reference TRBV5-4 and TRBJ1-6 gives the full variable domain: ETGVTQSPTHLIKTRGQQVTLRCSSQSGHNTVSWYQQALGQGPQFIFQYYREEENGRGNFPPRFSGLQFPNYSSELNVNALELDDSALYLCASSLTQNSPLHFGNGTRLTVT.

Turning to this clonotype: This may be a read error, as it is one base from a much larger clone. The chain links TRBV5-1 to TRBJ1-1; unclear D gene. This CDR3 contains 13 residues. Germline values: CDR1 SGHRS, CDR2 YFSETQ. This CDR3 reads CASSFQDNTEDFF. The CDR3 coding sequence is TGCGCCAGCAGCTTTCAGGATAACACTGAAGATTTCTTT.

A note on this clonotype: Possible read error: a much larger clone is one base away. The rearrangement joins TRBV7-2 to TRBJ1-1, with D perhaps TRBD1 (5 bases). The V end was cut by 5 bases, the J end by 4 bases, with 17 bases between. The CDR3 length is 15 residues. Looked up from germline, CDR1 is SGHTA and CDR2 is FQGNSA. The CDR3 nucleotides are TGTGCCAGCAGCCTCCGGGGGGTTTGGGGCACTGAAGCTTTCTTT. It encodes CASSLRGVWGTEAFF.

This clonotype has a single count. This may arise from a read error, as a much more abundant clone is one base away. This rearrangement joins TRBV18 to TRBJ2-6; 7 positions agree with TRBD2. Germline V gene lookup returns CDR1 KGHSH and CDR2 LQKENI. Losses at the gene ends were 3 bases for V and 4 bases for J; bases not matched to a gene: 9. This CDR3 is 17 amino acids long. CDR3 region: CASSPSREGTGANVLTF. The CDR3 nucleotides are TGTGCCAGCTCACCGAGCAGGGAGGGAACAGGGGCCAACGTCCTGACTTTC.

Details on this clonotype: This clone may be a read error of a much larger clone one base away. The chain is built from TRBV19 and TRBJ2-1; D gene unclear. The germline V gene has CDR1 LNHDA and CDR2 SQIVND (reference sequence). This CDR3 is 11 amino acids long. The DNA for the CDR3 is TGTGCCAGTAGTATAGCCAATAAGCAGTTCTTC. Protein sequence: CASSIANKQFF. The full variable domain, its missing parts supplied by reference TRBV19 and TRBJ2-1, is DGGITQSPKYLFRKEGQNVTLSCEQNLNHDAMYWYRQDPGQGLRLIYYSQIVNDFQKGDIAEGYSVSREKKESFPLTVTSAQKNPTAFYLCASSIANKQFFGPGTRLTVL.

There are many counts of this clonotype. This chain uses TRBV27 with TRBJ2-7; no clear D gene. The CDR3 sequence is 14 residues long. V was clipped by 1 base and J by 0 bases, with 7 bases between them. Germline V lookup: CDR1 MNHEY, CDR2 SMNVEV (reference sequence). CDR3 region: CASSLYPSSYEQYF. The CDR3 DNA reads TGTGCCAGCAGTTTATATCCCAGCTCCTACGAGCAGTACTTC.

This clonotype has a count of ten or more. The genes are TRBV7-2 and TRBJ2-1, with D perhaps matching TRBD2 (5 bases). Trimming took 2 bases from V and 6 from J, leaving 14 bases between them. The CDR3 is made up of 15 amino acids. The germline V gene encodes CDR1 SGHTA and CDR2 FQGNSA. The CDR3 coding sequence is TGTGCCAGCAGCTTACCCCGCACTGAGGGCAATGAGCAGTTCTTC. This encodes CASSLPRTEGNEQFF.

To note about this clonotype: A much larger clone differs from this one at a single base, so this may be a read error. The chain joins TRBV7-8 to TRBJ2-1; no reliable D call. Germline V gene data show CDR1 as SGHVS and CDR2 as FQNEAQ. CDR3 size: 15 residues. Trimming cost V 2 bases and J 5 bases, with 13 bases left between them. CDR3 residues: CASSLSEGPNNEQFF. CDR3 nucleotides: TGTGCCAGCAGCTTATCGGAAGGGCCCAACAATGAGCAGTTCTTC.

This chain connects TRBV4-3 to TRBJ1-3; 10 bases are a match to TRBD1. CDR3 length: 18 residues. Germline-derived CDR1 and CDR2 are LGHNA and YSLEER. V lost 0 bases to trimming and J lost 4 bases; unmatched junction nucleotides: 9. CDR3 sequence: CASSQDLGQGKAGNTIYF. In nucleotides, the CDR3 is TGCGCCAGCAGCCAAGATTTGGGACAGGGGAAGGCGGGAAACACCATATATTTT.

This clonotype appeared many times. This CDR3 is CASNKREFQETQYF. The CDR3 region has the DNA TGTGCCAGCAATAAGCGGGAGTTTCAGGAGACCCAGTACTTC. The chain couples TRBV3-1 to TRBJ2-5, with 8 bases that match TRBD2. The CDR3 has 14 residues. Germline trimming cut 7 bases from V and 5 bases from J; bases unmatched to any gene: 9. Germline CDR1 reads LGHDT; CDR2 reads YNNKEL (reference sequence).

This clonotype appeared a few times. The chain couples TRBV12-3 or TRBV12-4 to TRBJ2-1, with TRBD1 matching over 7 bases. Unmatched junction bases numbered 8, after V lost 6 bases and J lost 12 bases. The CDR3 has 12 amino acids. The CDR3 here is CASRTTGFGQFF. DNA of the CDR3: TGTGCCAGCAGAACGACAGGGTTTGGGCAGTTCTTC.

In regard to this clonotype: The junction and the germline gene differ at one end; a read error may be behind it. CDR3 sequence reads: CGTRHGGGLTYEEYF. In DNA form, the CDR3 reads TGTGGCACCCGCCACGGGGGAGGCCTAACCTACGAGGAGTACTTC. The chain joins TRBV12-3 or TRBV12-4 to TRBJ2-7; possibly TRBD2 for D (6 bases). The CDR3 contains 15 residues.

Many counts were recorded for this clonotype. The chain recombines TRBV7-2 with TRBJ1-1; D may be TRBD1 (6 bases). V shed 5 bases and J shed 1 base, with 17 bases lying between them. The CDR3 has 16 amino acids. Germline CDR1 reads SGHTA; CDR2 reads FQGNSA. CDR3 residues: CASSLPRRGANTEAFF. CDR3 DNA sequence: TGTGCCAGCAGCCTACCCCGGAGGGGGGCGAACACTGAAGCTTTCTTT. Complete variable domain (other parts from reference TRBV7-2 and TRBJ1-1): GAGVSQSPSNKVTEKGKDVELRCDPISGHTALYWYRQSLGQGLEFLIYFQGNSAPDKSGLPSDRFSAERTGGSVSTLTIQRTQQEDSAVYLCASSLPRRGANTEAFFGQGTRLTVV.

The chain recombines TRBV7-2 with TRBJ2-7, with D possibly being TRBD2 (5 bases). The CDR3 covers 13 residues. CDR1 is SGHTA, CDR2 FQGNSA, per germline. CDR3 bases: TGTGATAGCCCCGGGAAAGGGAACCGCGAGCAGTACTTC. It codes for CDSPGKGNREQYF.

Points on this clonotype: A clone one base away is much larger, so this may be a read error. The V gene is TRBV6-1, the J gene TRBJ1-6; D is ambiguous. Germline CDR1 MNHNS, CDR2 SASEGT. This CDR3 is 17 amino acids long. The CDR3 is CAISDDGSGAPGSPLHF. CDR3 DNA sequence: TGTGCCATCAGTGATGACGGTTCAGGTGCCCCCGGTTCACCCCTCCACTTT.

This clonotype is a singleton in its sample. A much larger clone differs from this one at a single base, so this may be a read error. The V gene is TRBV10-3, the J gene TRBJ1-5; D unclear. The germline V gene has CDR1 ENHRY and CDR2 SYGVKD. The CDR3 is made up of 16 amino acids. The V end lost 3 bases, the J end lost 2 bases, and 14 bases lay between the germline ends. The CDR3 sequence is CAISDRIQRGNQPQHF. The CDR3 coding sequence is TGTGCCATCAGTGACCGCATACAGAGAGGCAATCAGCCCCAGCATTTT.

Points on this clonotype: This may be a read error: a much more frequent sequence differs by one nucleotide. V is TRBV7-9 and J is TRBJ2-1, with TRBD2 matching over 9 bases. Germline-derived CDR1 and CDR2 are SEHNR and FQNEAQ (reference sequence). This CDR3 is 15 amino acids long. This CDR3 is CASSLGGRADNEQSF. Written as DNA, the CDR3 is TGTGCCAGCAGCTTAGGCGGGAGGGCGGACAATGAGCAGTCCTTC.

This clonotype was counted at least ten times. This rearrangement joins TRBV7-8 to TRBJ1-6; D gene unclear. CDR1 and CDR2 from the germline V gene are SGHVS and FQNEAQ. The ends were cut back, 5 bases at V and 8 bases at J, with 10 bases in the middle. The CDR3 loop spans 13 amino acids. The CDR3 here is CASSVELDSPLHF. Written as DNA, the CDR3 is TGTGCCAGCAGCGTTGAACTAGATTCACCCCTCCACTTT.

This clonotype was observed many times. The genes are TRBV3-1 and TRBJ2-3; D gene ambiguous. V was cut by 4 bases and J by 6 bases, with 8 bases left in between. CDR3 length: 12 residues. Germline CDR1 is LGHDT and CDR2 is YNNKEL (reference sequence). Written as DNA, the CDR3 is TGTGCCAGCAGCCCCTCAGATGATACGCAGTATTTT. It encodes CASSPSDDTQYF.

This clonotype was seen only a few times. This chain connects TRBV10-3 to TRBJ1-2, with a tentative D call TRBD1 (5 bases). With 6 bases removed from V and 7 bases from J, the gap between germline ends came to 27 bases. There are 17 residues in the CDR3. Germline V gives CDR1 ENHRY, CDR2 SYGVKD. CDR3 region: CAIRGPGAATSRGGYTF. CDR3 sequence (DNA): TGTGCCATCAGGGGACCTGGGGCGGCAACGAGTCGGGGTGGCTACACCTTC.

To note about this clonotype: A junction end diverges from the germline sequence, so it may reflect a read error. The chain recombines TRBV3-1 with TRBJ2-7; no clear D. Per germline, CDR1 LGHDT and CDR2 YNNKEL (reference sequence). The CDR3 spans 14 residues. CDR3 DNA sequence: TGTGCCAGCAGTCCAAGAGATCCTCTCTACAAGCAGTACTTC. Protein product: CASSPRDPLYKQYF.

The chain combines TRBV28 with TRBJ2-3, with 8 nucleotides matching TRBD2. The V and J ends lost 6 bases and 5 bases, in that order; junction bases with no gene match: 13. The CDR3 runs 16 residues. Germline values: CDR1 MDHEN, CDR2 SYDVKM. CDR3 in DNA: TGTGCCAGCAGAACACCGGGACTAGTCACCGAAGATACGCAGTATTTT. This gives the protein CASRTPGLVTEDTQYF.

About this clonotype itself: One end of the junction fails to match germline, which may point to a read error. V usage is TRBV12-3 or TRBV12-4 and J usage is TRBJ2-1, with 13 bases aligning to TRBD2. This CDR3 has 15 amino acids. The CDR3 DNA reads TGTGCCAGCAGTTTCGGGACTAGCGGGGCCAATAAGCAGTTCTTC. Protein sequence: CASSFGTSGANKQFF.